This T cell receptor (beta chain) was observed in a study of cytomegalovirus exposure and HLA in healthy donors. CDR1 SGHAT and CDR2 FQNNGV come from the germline V gene. The CDR3 has 13 amino acids. This clone was recorded a few times. This PCR relied on a set of 60 Vbeta primers and 13 Jbeta primers. TCRdb keeps only in-frame clones here, not all; method: immunoSEQ multiplex PCR. The data hold some 150,000 clones, with about 9.1% observed a single time. The chain couples TRBV11-2 to TRBJ2-5; D remains ambiguous. The DNA end lines up better with TRBJ2-7; the J call may be wrong. This clonotype was sampled from a woman aged 35 to 49 in good health and CMV-seropositive. Sequenced: PBMCs. In DNA, the CDR3 is TGTGCCAGCACCAAGACGGACTCCTACGAGCAGTACTTC. Protein sequence: CASTKTDSYEQYF.